The clone carrying this T cell receptor (beta chain) has just a few counts. Its antigen is as yet unknown. The data belong to a study of beta chain features in type 1 diabetes. Study-wide findings and caveats: HLA effects on TCRB rearrangement stayed unresolved here.

The J segment lost 11 bases and the V segment lost 0 bases, leaving 9 bases of the junction unmatched. The length of the CDR3 is 15 residues. The germline CDR1 and CDR2 sequences are SGDLS and YYNGEE. Sequencing targeted expressed TCRB transcripts, as all isolated RNA had been reverse transcribed. Assay used: immunoSEQ multiplex PCR; TCRdb lists only in-frame clones, some missing. Of 850,000 to 900,000 clones in the sample, roughly a sixth were seen once. The material sequenced was naive CD4+ T cells from blood. The receptor was derived from a woman aged 18-29 years in good health. The V and J genes are TRBV9 and TRBJ2-1; 9 bases line up with TRBD2. Here the CDR3 DNA reads TGTGCCAGCAGCGTAGTCGGTAGCGGGAGAGGCAAGCAGTTCTTC. Protein product: CASSVVGSGRGKQFF.